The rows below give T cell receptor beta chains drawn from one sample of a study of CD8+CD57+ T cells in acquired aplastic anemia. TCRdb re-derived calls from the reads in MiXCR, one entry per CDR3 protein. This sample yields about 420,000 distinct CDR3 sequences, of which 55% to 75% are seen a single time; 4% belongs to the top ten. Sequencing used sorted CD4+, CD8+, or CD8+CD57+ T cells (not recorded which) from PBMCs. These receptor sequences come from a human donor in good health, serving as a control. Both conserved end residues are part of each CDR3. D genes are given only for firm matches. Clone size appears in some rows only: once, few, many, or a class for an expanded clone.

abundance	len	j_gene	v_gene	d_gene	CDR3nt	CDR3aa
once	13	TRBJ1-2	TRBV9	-	TGTGCCAGCAGCCCGGACCTGACCTATGGCTACACCTTC	CASSPDLTYGYTF
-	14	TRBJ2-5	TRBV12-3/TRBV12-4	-	TGTGCCAGCAGTAAAGGGTACGGGGGCGAGACCCAGTACTTC	CASSKGYGGETQYF
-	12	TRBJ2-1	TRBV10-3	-	TGTGCCAGCGGTTACGCGAAGTATGAGCAGACCTTC	CASGYAKYEQTF
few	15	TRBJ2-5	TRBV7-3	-	TGTGCCAGCAGCTTAAACGCTGGGCAGAAAGAGACCCAGTACTTC	CASSLNAGQKETQYF
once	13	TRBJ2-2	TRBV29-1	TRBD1	TGCAGTGGGGCACAGGGGGACAATTCACCCCTCTATTTT	CSGAQGDNSPLYF
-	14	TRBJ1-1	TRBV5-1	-	TGCGCCAGCAGCTTGCAAAGGCAGAACACTGAAGCTTTCTTT	CASSLQRQNTEAFF
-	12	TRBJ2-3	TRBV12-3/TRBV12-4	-	TGTGCCAGCAGTGAGGAGACAGATACGCAGTATTTT	CASSEETDTQYF
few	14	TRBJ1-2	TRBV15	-	TGTGCCACCAGCAGAGATCAGGACGGCTATGGCTACACCTTC	CATSRDQDGYGYTF
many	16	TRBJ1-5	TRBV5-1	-	TGCGCCAGCAGCTTGGAAGGTGGCGGCGGAAATCAGCCCCAGCATTTT	CASSLEGGGGNQPQHF
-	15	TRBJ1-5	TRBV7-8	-	TGTGCCAGCAGCGTTGCCCGGAAAGAGGATCAGCCCGAGCATTTT	CASSVARKEDQPEHF
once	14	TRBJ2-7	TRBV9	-	TGTGCCAGCAGTGTAATTTTTAGCCAGTACGAGCATTACTTC	CASSVIFSQYEHYF
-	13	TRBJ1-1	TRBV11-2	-	TGTGCCAGCAGCCGACTCGGGGAGATGGTAGCTTTCTTT	CASSRLGEMVAFF
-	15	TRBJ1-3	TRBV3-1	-	TGTGCCAGTAAACCTGGCGGAGGAGCTGGAAACACCATATATTTT	CASKPGGGAGNTIYF
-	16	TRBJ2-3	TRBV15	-	TGTGCCACCAGCAGCGGGCGGACAGTGAGCACAGATACGCAGTATTTT	CATSSGRTVSTDTQYF
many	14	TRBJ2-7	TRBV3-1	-	TGTGCCAGCAGCCAAGATCCGCACTCCTACGAGCAGTACTTC	CASSQDPHSYEQYF
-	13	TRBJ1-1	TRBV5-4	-	TGTGCCAGCAGCCCACCGGACAACACTGAAGCTTTCTTT	CASSPPDNTEAFF
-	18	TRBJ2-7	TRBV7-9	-	TGTGCCAGCAGCTCGCAGGCCGCGCGCGATCATTCCACCTACGAGCAGTACTTC	CASSSQAARDHSTYEQYF
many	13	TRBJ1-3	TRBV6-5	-	TGTGCCAGCACTTGGGCCTTTGGAAACACCATATATTTT	CASTWAFGNTIYF
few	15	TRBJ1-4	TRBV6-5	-	TGTGCCAGCAGTTGCCAAAGGGGGGAAAATGAAAAACTGTTTTTT	CASSCQRGENEKLFF
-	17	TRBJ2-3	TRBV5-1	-	TGCGCCAGCAGCTTGGTGTCGAAGGATGGTGGAACAGATACGCAGTATTTT	CASSLVSKDGGTDTQYF
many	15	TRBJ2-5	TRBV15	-	TGTGCCACCAGCAGAGATTCTGTGTCTGCGGAGACCCAGTACTTC	CATSRDSVSAETQYF
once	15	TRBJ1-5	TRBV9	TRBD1	TGTGCCAGCAGCGGAGGTATCCACACAGGGGAGAATGAGCATTTT	CASSGGIHTGENEHF
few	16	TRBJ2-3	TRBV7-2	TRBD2	TGTGCCAGCAGCCATCGGGGCGCTAGCGGATACAATGAGCAGTATTTT	CASSHRGASGYNEQYF
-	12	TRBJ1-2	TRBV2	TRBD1	TGTGCCAGCAAACAGGGGGCGGTTGGCTACACCTTC	CASKQGAVGYTF
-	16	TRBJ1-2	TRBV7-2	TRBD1	TGTGCCAGCAGCCAAGATCGCGGCAGGGGGGACTATGGGTACACCTTC	CASSQDRGRGDYGYTF
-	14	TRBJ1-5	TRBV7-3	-	TGTGCCAGCAGCTTAGCGATGGTCAACACTGAAGCGCTCTTT	CASSLAMVNTEALF
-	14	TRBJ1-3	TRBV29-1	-	TGCAGCGTTGGGGAAGGGTACTCTGGAAACACCATATATTTT	CSVGEGYSGNTIYF
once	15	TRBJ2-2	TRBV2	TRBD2	TGTGCCAGCAGCGTGTCCGGGGGGAACACCGGGGCGCAGTTTTTT	CASSVSGGNTGAQFF
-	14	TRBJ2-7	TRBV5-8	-	TGTGCCAGCAGCTTCGGTCGGACACACAACGAGCAGTACTTC	CASSFGRTHNEQYF
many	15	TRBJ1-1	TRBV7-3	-	TGTGCCAGCAGCCTGGTAGGGGGGGTCGACACTGAAGCTTTCTTT	CASSLVGGVDTEAFF
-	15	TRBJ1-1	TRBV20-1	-	TGCAGTGCTAGAGTTTTTGCAGGGATGGACACTGAAGCTTTCTTT	CSARVFAGMDTEAFF
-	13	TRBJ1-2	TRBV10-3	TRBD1	TGTGCCATCTCAGGTGCGGACAGGGTTGGAAACACCTTC	CAISGADRVGNTF
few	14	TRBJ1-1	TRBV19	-	TGTGTCGGTAGTATAGGCCCGTCAGATAAGAATGCTTTCTTT	CVGSIGPSDKNAFF
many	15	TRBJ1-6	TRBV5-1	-	TGCGCCAGCAGCTTGGAGGGGGGGCGGTTTTCACCCCTCCACTTT	CASSLEGGRFSPLHF
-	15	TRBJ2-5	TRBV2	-	TGTGCCAGCAGCGCCGTACGCCGGGGGAGGGGGGAGCTGTACTTT	CASSAVRRGRGELYF
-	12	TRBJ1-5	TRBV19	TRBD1	TGTGCCAGTTCTTTTCAGGGGGAAGCCCAGCATTTT	CASSFQGEAQHF
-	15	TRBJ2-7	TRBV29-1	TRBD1	TGCAGCTCACCACCCGGGACAGGGCAAACCTACGAGCAGTACTTC	CSSPPGTGQTYEQYF
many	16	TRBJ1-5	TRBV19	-	TGTGCCAGTAGTATAGGGACATATTATAGCAATCAGCCCCAGCATTTT	CASSIGTYYSNQPQHF
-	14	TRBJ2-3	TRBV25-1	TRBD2	TGTGCCAGCAGTAGCGGGGGGGCCCCAGATACGCAGTATTTT	CASSSGGAPDTQYF
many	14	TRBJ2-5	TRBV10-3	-	TGTGCCATCAGTGATGAACGGCATGGGGGGACCCAGTACTTC	CAISDERHGGTQYF
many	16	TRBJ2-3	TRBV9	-	TGCGCCAGCAGCCAAGGAGTCCGAGGTGGCACAGATACGCAGTATTTT	CASSQGVRGGTDTQYF
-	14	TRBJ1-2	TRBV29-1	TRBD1	TGCAGCGTTGAAGAAGAGAAGGGGGCCTGTGGCTACACCTTC	CSVEEEKGACGYTF
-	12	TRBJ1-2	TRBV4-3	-	TGCGCCAGCAGCCAACAAGGCCTCGGGGAGACCTTC	CASSQQGLGETF
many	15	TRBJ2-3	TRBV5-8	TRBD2	TGTGCCAGCAGTTCAAGACTAGCGACGACAGATACGCAGTATTTT	CASSSRLATTDTQYF
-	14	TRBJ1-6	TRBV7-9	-	TGTGCCAGCAGCCGTGCAGGGGCGTACGAGGCTTTCTTTTTT	CASSRAGAYEAFFF